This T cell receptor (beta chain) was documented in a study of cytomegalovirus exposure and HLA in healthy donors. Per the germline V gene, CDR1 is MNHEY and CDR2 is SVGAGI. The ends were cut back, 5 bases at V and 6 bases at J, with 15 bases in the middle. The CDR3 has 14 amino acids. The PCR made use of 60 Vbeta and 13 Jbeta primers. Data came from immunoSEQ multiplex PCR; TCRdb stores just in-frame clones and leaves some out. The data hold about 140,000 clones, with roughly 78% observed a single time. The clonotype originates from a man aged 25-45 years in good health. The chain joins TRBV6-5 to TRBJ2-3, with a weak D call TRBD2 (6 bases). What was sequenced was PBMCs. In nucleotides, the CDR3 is TGTGCCAGCAGTAATAGCGGCCCGGGGGATACGCAGTATTTT. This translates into CASSNSGPGDTQYF.